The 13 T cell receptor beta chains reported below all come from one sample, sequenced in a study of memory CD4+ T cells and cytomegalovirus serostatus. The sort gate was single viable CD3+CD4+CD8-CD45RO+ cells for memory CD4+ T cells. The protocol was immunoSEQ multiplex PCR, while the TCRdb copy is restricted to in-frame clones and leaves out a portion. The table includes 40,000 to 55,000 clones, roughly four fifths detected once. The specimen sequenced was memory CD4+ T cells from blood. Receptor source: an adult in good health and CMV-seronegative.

The CDR3 is CASSSQGWEQFF. The DNA for the CDR3 is TGTGCCAGCAGCTCACAGGGCTGGGAGCAGTTCTTC. This rearrangement joins TRBV7-9 to TRBJ2-1, with TRBD1 as a possible D gene (6 bases). Germline assignment: CDR1 SEHNR and CDR2 FQNEAQ (reference sequence). Trimming removed 4 bases at V and 10 bases at J, with 11 bases between. The CDR3 has 12 residues.

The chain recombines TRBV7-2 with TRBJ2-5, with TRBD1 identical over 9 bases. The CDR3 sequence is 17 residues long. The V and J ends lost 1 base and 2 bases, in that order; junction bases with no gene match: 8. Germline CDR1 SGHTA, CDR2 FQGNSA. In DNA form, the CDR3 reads TGTGCCAGCAGCTTAGTCGGGACAGGGATAGGGCAAGAGACCCAGTACTTC. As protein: CASSLVGTGIGQETQYF.

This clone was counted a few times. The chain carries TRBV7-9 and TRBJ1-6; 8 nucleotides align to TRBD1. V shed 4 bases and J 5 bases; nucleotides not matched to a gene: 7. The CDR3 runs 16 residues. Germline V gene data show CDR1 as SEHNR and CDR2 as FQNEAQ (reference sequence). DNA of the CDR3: TGTGCCAGCAGCTCCCCGGGACAGGCAAATAATTCACCCCTCCACTTT. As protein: CASSSPGQANNSPLHF.

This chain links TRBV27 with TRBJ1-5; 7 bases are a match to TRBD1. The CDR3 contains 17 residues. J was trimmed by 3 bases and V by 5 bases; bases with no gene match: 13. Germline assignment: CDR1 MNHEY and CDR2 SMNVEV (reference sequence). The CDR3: CASSVIGTATHNQPQHF. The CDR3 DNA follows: TGTGCCAGCAGTGTTATCGGGACAGCAACTCACAATCAGCCCCAGCATTTT.

The CDR3 spells CASSVGTGFYNEQFF. The CDR3 coding sequence is TGTGCCAGCAGTGTAGGGACGGGCTTCTACAATGAGCAGTTCTTC. The chain recombines TRBV2 with TRBJ2-1; D possibly uses TRBD1 or TRBD2 (5 bases each). V was clipped by 4 bases and J by 3 bases, with 13 bases between them. The CDR3 is 15 residues long. The germline gives CDR1 SNHLY, CDR2 FYNNEI.

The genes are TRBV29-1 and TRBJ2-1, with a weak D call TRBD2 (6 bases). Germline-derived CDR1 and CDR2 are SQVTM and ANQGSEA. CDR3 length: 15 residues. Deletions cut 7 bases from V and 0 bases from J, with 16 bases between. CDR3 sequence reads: CSALPGVSSYNEQFF. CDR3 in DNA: TGCAGCGCTTTACCGGGGGTAAGCTCCTACAATGAGCAGTTCTTC.

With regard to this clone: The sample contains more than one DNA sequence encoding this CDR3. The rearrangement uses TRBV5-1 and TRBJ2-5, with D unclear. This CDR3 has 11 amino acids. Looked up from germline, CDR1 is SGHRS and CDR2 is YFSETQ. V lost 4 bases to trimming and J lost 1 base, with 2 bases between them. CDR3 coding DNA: TGCGCCAGCAGCCTCCAAGAGACCCAGTACTTC. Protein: CASSLQETQYF.

This CDR3 reads CASTVPGGRPGTTIYF. CDR3 coding DNA: TGTGCCAGCACCGTCCCCGGGGGTAGGCCCGGGACAACCATATATTTT. The chain joins TRBV6-8 to TRBJ1-3; D is possibly TRBD1 (6 bases). Trimming shortened V by 7 bases and J by 10 bases, and 26 bases separated the two germline ends. This CDR3 is built from 16 residues. Looked up from germline, CDR1 is MNHGY and CDR2 is SAAAGT.

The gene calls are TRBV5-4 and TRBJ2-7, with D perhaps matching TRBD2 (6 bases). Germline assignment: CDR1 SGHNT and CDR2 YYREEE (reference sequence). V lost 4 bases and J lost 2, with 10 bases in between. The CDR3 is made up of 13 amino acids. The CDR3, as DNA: TGTGCCAGCAGCCGACCGGGAGCCTACGAGCAGTACTTC. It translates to CASSRPGAYEQYF.

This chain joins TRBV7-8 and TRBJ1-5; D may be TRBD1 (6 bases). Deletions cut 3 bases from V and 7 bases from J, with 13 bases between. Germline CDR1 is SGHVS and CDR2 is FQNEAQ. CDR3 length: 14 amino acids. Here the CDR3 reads CASSLKQGFQPQHF. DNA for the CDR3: TGTGCCAGCAGCTTGAAACAGGGTTTCCAGCCCCAGCATTTT.

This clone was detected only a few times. CDR3 nucleotide sequence: TGTGCCAGCAGACGAACTGGAGGGGACACCATATATTTT. Translated: CASRRTGGDTIYF. The chain combines TRBV2 with TRBJ1-3, with D tentatively TRBD1 (5 bases). The CDR3 is 13 amino acids. V was trimmed by 6 bases and J by 8 bases, leaving 14 bases between them. The germline gives CDR1 SNHLY, CDR2 FYNNEI.

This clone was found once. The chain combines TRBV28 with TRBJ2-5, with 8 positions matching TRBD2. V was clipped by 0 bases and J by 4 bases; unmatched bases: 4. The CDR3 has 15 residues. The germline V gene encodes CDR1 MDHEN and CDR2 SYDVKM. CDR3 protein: CASSLWSAGVETQYF. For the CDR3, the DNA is TGTGCCAGCAGTTTATGGTCAGCGGGGGTAGAGACCCAGTACTTC.

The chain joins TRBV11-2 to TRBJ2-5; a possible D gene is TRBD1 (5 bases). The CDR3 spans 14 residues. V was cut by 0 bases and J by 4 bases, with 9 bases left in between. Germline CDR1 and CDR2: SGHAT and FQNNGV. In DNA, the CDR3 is TGTGCCAGCAGCTTAGATCTTAGGGGAGAGACCCAGTACTTC. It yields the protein CASSLDLRGETQYF.